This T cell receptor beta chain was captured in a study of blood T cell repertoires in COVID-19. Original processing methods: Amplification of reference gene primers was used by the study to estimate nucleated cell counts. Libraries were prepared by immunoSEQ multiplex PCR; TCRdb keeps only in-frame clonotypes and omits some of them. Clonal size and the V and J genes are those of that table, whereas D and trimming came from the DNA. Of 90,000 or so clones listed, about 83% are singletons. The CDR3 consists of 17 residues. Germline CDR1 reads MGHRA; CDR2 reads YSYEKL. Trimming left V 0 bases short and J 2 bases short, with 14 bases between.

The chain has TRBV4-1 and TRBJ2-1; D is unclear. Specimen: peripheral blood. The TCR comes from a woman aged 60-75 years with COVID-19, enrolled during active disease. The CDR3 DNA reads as TGCGCCAGCAGCCAAGATGCCGCTAGGTCAACCTACAATGAGCAGTTCTTC. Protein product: CASSQDAARSTYNEQFF.